This record looks at one T cell receptor (beta chain) sequence and its context. This specimen comes from a study of blood T cell repertoires in COVID-19. Study information: From the United States, Italy and Spain came samples of acute and convalescent COVID-19. Sources were T cells, B-cell-depleted T cells, or PBMCs; the material itself was cDNA or gDNA.

The CDR3 loop spans 14 amino acids. Germline CDR1 reads SGHTA; CDR2 reads FQGTGA. Trimming pared 1 base from V and 5 bases from J, leaving 8 bases between. As processed by the authors: Nucleated cell number was recorded as an estimate derived from reference gene primer amplification. The assay was immunoSEQ multiplex PCR, and TCRdb's table has in-frame clones only and misses some. D and trimming were read from the DNA, whereas the V and J calls and clone size are those reported in that table. The sample gives 150,000 to 190,000 clones, around 83% of which show up once; roughly 8.9% is in the top ten.

The sequenced sample was peripheral blood. This clonotype originated in a woman between 45 and 65 years old with acute or convalescent COVID-19. The V call is TRBV7-3, the J call TRBJ2-2; D is ambiguous. This CDR3 is CASSLSQATGELFF. The CDR3 bases are TGTGCCAGCAGCTTAAGCCAGGCAACCGGGGAGCTGTTTTTT.